This TCR beta chain was retrieved from a study of post-analysis software for immune sequencing data. Whole-study context: Relapsing-remitting, secondary progressive and progressive-relapsing forms of multiple sclerosis all featured among disease courses. Findings of the study overall: By F measure, strong co-clustering occurred among samples prepared in the same batch.

About this clonotype: Its antigen is not identified.

cDNA libraries of TCR beta carried unique molecular identifiers. Each CDR3 protein is one row after TCRdb ran MiXCR on the PCR reads. The table records hundreds of thousands of distinct CDR3 sequences, approximately 30% of them present only once. The sequence was collected from a girl under 18 with multiple sclerosis. The sequencing sample was made of blood.

The CDR3 spells CSARDLTGLAGAGEQFF. The CDR3, as DNA: TGCAGTGCTAGAGATCTGACCGGACTAGCGGGAGCGGGGGAGCAGTTCTTC. The chain has TRBV20-1 and TRBJ2-1; 13 bases line up with TRBD2. The V and J ends lost 0 bases and 10 bases, in that order; junction bases with no gene match: 12. The CDR3 spans 17 residues. CDR1 is DFQATT, CDR2 SNEGSKA, per germline (reference sequence).